One sample yielded the 13 T cell receptor beta chains listed below, sequenced in a study of T cell responses to AZD1222 COVID-19 vaccine. Measured with immunoSEQ multiplex PCR; TCRdb has only the in-frame clones, and not every one. The repertoire holds fewer than 100,000 clones, with 85% to 95% as singletons. The sample here was peripheral blood, taken on day 0 of AZD1222 vaccination. These receptors originate from an adult in good health.

This chain uses TRBV15 with TRBJ1-4; perhaps TRBD1 as D (5 bases). This CDR3 has 14 residues. V was trimmed by 0 bases and J by 7 bases, leaving 9 bases between them. From germline, CDR1 is LNHNV and CDR2 YYDKDF (reference sequence). The CDR3 DNA follows: TGTGCCACCAGCAGAGAGGCAGGGCGTGAAAAACTGTTTTTT. Translation gives CATSREAGREKLFF. The whole variable domain, filled in from reference TRBV15 and TRBJ1-4, reads DAMVIQNPRYQVTQFGKPVTLSCSQTLNHNVMYWYQQKSSQAPKLLFHYYDKDFNNEADTPDNFQSRRPNTSFCFLDIRSPGLGDTAMYLCATSREAGREKLFFGSGTQLSVL.

The rearrangement uses TRBV5-1 and TRBJ1-1, with a weak D call TRBD1 (5 bases). Looked up from germline, CDR1 is SGHRS and CDR2 is YFSETQ. The ends were cut back, 0 bases at V and 1 base at J, with 16 bases in the middle. CDR3 length: 17 amino acids. CDR3 loop: CASSLGLGGRSNTEAFF. CDR3 in DNA: TGCGCCAGCAGCTTGGGGTTGGGGGGACGGTCGAACACTGAAGCTTTCTTT.

V usage is TRBV3-1 (or the pseudogene TRBV3-2) and J usage is TRBJ1-2, with 9 bases aligning to TRBD1. Trimming took 3 bases from V and 7 from J; bases not matched to a gene: 3. The CDR3 totals 13 residues. Germline CDR1 LGHDT, CDR2 YNNKEL (reference sequence). The DNA of the CDR3 is TGTGCCAGCAGCCAGGACAGGGGTTGTGGCTACACCTTC. This gives the protein CASSQDRGCGYTF.

This rearrangement joins TRBV27 to TRBJ1-3; D not resolved. This CDR3 has 13 residues. Per the germline V gene, CDR1 is MNHEY and CDR2 is SMNVEV (reference sequence). The germline V and J ends were trimmed by 3 bases and 4 bases, with 7 bases remaining between them. CDR3 sequence (DNA): TGTGCCAGCAGTTTCAGGCGAGGAAACACCATATATTTT. Translated, it gives CASSFRRGNTIYF.

The chain is built from TRBV6-2 or TRBV6-3 and TRBJ1-5, with D hard to call. Germline loops: CDR1 MNHEY, CDR2 SVGEGT. The CDR3 covers 12 residues. Trimming removed 0 bases at V and 14 bases at J, with 11 bases between. As DNA, the CDR3 is TGTGCCAGCAGTTACTCGATTCTAGGCAAGCATTTT. It encodes CASSYSILGKHF.

This sequence joins TRBV25-1 and TRBJ1-2; D remains ambiguous. This CDR3 contains 11 residues. Germline assignment: CDR1 MGHDK and CDR2 SYGVNS. V gave up 3 bases and J gave up 6 bases, with 5 bases separating them. The CDR3 loop is CASSESDGYTF. The CDR3 DNA follows: TGTGCCAGCAGTGAGTCGGATGGCTACACCTTC.

The V call is TRBV4-1, the J call TRBJ1-2; no clear D. The CDR3 length is 14 residues. Germline-derived CDR1 and CDR2 are MGHRA and YSYEKL. V shed 4 bases and J shed 0 bases, with 9 bases lying between them. CDR3 in amino acids: CASSPAGANYGYTF. CDR3 nucleotide sequence: TGCGCCAGCAGCCCGGCAGGAGCTAACTATGGCTACACCTTC.

J is TRBJ1-1 and V is TRBV12-3 or TRBV12-4, with D possibly being TRBD1 (6 bases). The CDR3 has 13 amino acids. The V end was cut by 1 base, the J end by 6 bases, with 9 bases between. CDR3 nucleotides: TGTGCCAGCAGTTTAGGGACAGTTCCTGAAGCTTTCTTT. This encodes CASSLGTVPEAFF.

The CDR3 region has the DNA TGTGCCAGTAGTATGGTAAAGGGACTAGCGGGAGTCGGGGAGCTGTTTTTT. This sequence encodes CASSMVKGLAGVGELFF. This sequence joins TRBV19 and TRBJ2-2; TRBD2 matches 14 bases. Germline values: CDR1 LNHDA, CDR2 SQIVND (reference sequence). J gave up 7 bases and V 3 bases, and 7 bases lay outside the gene matches. CDR3 length: 17 residues. Looking up the rest from reference TRBV19 and TRBJ2-2 gives the full variable domain: DGGITQSPKYLFRKEGQNVTLSCEQNLNHDAMYWYRQDPGQGLRLIYYSQIVNDFQKGDIAEGYSVSREKKESFPLTVTSAQKNPTAFYLCASSMVKGLAGVGELFFGEGSRLTVL.

The chain is built from TRBV24-1 and TRBJ1-1; D remains unclear. The CDR3 runs to 12 residues. Per germline, CDR1 KGHDR and CDR2 SFDVKD. V was cut by 5 bases and J by 7 bases, with 10 bases left in between. Here the CDR3 DNA reads TGTGCCACCAGTGCCTCGAAGGGTGAAGCTTTCTTT. This translates into CATSASKGEAFF.

V gene TRBV2 combines with J gene TRBJ1-5; D is unresolved. With 4 bases removed from V and 4 bases from J, the gap between germline ends came to 8 bases. CDR1 and CDR2 from the germline V gene are SNHLY and FYNNEI. CDR3 size: 13 residues. DNA of the CDR3: TGTGCCAGCAGTGGAGGCCAGAATCAGCCCCAGCATTTT. Translating gives CASSGGQNQPQHF.

The chain couples TRBV28 to TRBJ1-1; 9 bases are a match to TRBD1. The CDR3 runs to 17 residues. Germline V gene data show CDR1 as MDHEN and CDR2 as SYDVKM. Trimming cost V 8 bases and J 0 bases; bases outside gene matches: 13. The CDR3 protein is CASGEAIDRGVNTEAFF. CDR3 DNA: TGTGCCAGCGGGGAGGCTATCGACAGGGGGGTGAACACTGAAGCTTTCTTT.

The chain recombines TRBV6-1 with TRBJ2-7; no reliable D call. The germline gives CDR1 MNHNS, CDR2 SASEGT. V was shortened by 6 bases and J by 3 bases, with 12 bases between the two germline ends. This CDR3 comprises 13 residues. The CDR3 sequence: CASRKELFYEQYF. In nucleotides, the CDR3 is TGTGCCAGCAGAAAAGAACTATTCTACGAGCAGTACTTC.